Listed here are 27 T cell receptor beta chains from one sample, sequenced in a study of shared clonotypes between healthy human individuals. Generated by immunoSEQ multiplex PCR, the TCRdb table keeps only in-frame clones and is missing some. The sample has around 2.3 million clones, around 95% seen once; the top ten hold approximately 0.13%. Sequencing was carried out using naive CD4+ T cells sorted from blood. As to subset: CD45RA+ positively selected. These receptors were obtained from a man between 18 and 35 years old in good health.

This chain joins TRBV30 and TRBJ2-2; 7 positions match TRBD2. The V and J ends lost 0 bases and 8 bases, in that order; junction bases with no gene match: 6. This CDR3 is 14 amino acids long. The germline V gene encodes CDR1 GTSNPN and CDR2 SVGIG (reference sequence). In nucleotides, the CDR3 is TGTGCCTGGAGTGTATTACGAGCGGGAGGGGAGCTGTTTTTT. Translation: CAWSVLRAGGELFF.

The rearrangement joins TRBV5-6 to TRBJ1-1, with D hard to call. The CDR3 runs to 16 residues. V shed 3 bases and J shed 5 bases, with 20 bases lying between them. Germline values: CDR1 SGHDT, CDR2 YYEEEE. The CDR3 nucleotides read TGTGCCAGCAGCTCCCGGCGGTTCGGAGCTTGGACTGAAGCTTTCTTT. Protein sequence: CASSSRRFGAWTEAFF.

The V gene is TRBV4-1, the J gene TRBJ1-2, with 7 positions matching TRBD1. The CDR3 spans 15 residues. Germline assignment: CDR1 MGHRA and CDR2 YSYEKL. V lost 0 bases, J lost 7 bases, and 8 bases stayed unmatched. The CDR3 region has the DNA TGCGCCAGCAGCCAAGATGCGACAGGGCTAGGTGGCTACACCTTC. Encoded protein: CASSQDATGLGGYTF.

The CDR3 coding sequence is TGTGCCAGCAGTTTTAGGCGGAATGAAAAACTGTTTTTT. Protein product: CASSFRRNEKLFF. J is TRBJ1-4 and V is TRBV28; no reliable D call. The CDR3 loop spans 13 amino acids. CDR1 and CDR2 (germline): MDHEN, SYDVKM. Trimming removed 3 bases from V and 5 bases from J, with 7 bases in between.

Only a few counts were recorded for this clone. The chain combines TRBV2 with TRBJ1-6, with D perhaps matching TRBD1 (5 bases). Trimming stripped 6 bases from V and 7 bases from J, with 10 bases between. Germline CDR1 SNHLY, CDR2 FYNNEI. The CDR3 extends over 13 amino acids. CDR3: CASRGGDNSPLHF. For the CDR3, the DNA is TGTGCCAGCAGGGGGGGAGACAATTCACCCCTCCACTTT.

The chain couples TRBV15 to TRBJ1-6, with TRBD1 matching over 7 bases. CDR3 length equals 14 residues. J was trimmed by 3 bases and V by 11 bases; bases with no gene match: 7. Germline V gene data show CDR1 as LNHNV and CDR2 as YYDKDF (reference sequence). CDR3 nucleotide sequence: TGTGCCGCCCGACAGGGTTTCTATAATTCACCCCTCCACTTT. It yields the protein CAARQGFYNSPLHF.

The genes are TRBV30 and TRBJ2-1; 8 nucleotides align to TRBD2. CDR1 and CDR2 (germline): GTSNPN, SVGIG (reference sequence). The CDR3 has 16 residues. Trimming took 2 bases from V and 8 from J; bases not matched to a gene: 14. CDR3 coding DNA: TGTGCCTGGAGTCGGCTAGCGGGCCTAAATCTGGATGAGCAGTTCTTC. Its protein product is CAWSRLAGLNLDEQFF.

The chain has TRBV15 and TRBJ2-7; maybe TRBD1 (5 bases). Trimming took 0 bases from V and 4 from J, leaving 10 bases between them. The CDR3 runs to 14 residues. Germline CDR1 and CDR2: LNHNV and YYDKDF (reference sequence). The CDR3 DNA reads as TGTGCCACCAGCAGAGAGGTAGGGGATTACGAGCAGTACTTC. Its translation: CATSREVGDYEQYF.

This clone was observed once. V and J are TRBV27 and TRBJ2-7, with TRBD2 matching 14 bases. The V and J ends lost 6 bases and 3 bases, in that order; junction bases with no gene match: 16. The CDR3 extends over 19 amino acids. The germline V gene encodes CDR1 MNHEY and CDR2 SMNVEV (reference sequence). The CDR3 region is CASSLRGPGLAGENYEQYF. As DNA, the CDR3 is TGTGCCAGCAGCCTAAGGGGACCGGGACTAGCGGGAGAAAACTACGAGCAGTACTTC.

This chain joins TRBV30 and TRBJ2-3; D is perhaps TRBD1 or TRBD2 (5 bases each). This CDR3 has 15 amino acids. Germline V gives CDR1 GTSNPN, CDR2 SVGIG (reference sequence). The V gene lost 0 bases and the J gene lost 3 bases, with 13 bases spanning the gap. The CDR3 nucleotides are TGTGCCTGGAGTGTCCCGGGGACCTGGACAGATACGCAGTATTTT. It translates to CAWSVPGTWTDTQYF.

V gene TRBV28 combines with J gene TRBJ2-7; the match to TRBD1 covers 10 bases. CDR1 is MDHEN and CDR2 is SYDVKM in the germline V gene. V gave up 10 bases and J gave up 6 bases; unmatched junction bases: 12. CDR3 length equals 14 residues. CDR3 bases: TGTGCCACCCAACGAGGGGACAGGGGTGGCGAGCAGTACTTC. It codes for CATQRGDRGGEQYF.

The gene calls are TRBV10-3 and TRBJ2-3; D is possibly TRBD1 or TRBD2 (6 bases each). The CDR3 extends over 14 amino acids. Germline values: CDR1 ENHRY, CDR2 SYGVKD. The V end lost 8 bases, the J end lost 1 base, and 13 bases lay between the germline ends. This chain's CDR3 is CAIGGGQGTDTQYF. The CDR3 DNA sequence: TGTGCCATCGGAGGGGGGCAAGGCACAGATACGCAGTATTTT.

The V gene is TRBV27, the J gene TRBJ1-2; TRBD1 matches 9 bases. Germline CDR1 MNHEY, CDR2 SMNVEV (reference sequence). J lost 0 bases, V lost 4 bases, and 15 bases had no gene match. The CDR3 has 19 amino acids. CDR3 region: CASSSTATGTGPSNYGYTF. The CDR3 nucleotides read TGTGCCAGCAGTTCGACCGCTACCGGGACAGGGCCCTCTAACTATGGCTACACCTTC.

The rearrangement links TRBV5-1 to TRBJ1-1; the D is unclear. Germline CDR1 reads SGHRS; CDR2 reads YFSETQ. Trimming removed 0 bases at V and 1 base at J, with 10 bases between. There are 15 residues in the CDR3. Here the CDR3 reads CASSLAWSSNTEAFF. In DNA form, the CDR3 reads TGCGCCAGCAGCTTGGCATGGTCCTCGAACACTGAAGCTTTCTTT.

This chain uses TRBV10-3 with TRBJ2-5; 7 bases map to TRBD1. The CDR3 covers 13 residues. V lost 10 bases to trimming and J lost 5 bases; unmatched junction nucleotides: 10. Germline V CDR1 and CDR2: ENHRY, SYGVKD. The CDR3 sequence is CATHQGVTETQYF. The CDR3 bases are TGTGCCACTCATCAGGGGGTTACCGAGACCCAGTACTTC.

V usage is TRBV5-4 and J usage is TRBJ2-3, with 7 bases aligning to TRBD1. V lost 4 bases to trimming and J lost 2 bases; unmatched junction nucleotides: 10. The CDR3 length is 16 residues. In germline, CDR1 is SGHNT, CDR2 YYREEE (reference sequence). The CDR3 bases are TGTGCCAGCAGCAAGGTGACAGGGACGTTCACAGATACGCAGTATTTT. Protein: CASSKVTGTFTDTQYF.

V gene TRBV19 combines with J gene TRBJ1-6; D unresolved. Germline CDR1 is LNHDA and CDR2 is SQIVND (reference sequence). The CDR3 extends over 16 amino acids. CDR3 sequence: CAMGSGQRSYNSPLHF. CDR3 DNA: TGTGCTATGGGGAGCGGTCAAAGGTCCTATAATTCACCCCTCCACTTT.

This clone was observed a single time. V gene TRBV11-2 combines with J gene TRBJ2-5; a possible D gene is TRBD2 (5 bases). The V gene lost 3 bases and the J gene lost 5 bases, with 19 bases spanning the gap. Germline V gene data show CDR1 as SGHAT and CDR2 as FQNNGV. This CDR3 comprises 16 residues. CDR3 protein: CASSFPIGGSEETQYF. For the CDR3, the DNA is TGTGCCAGCAGCTTCCCCATTGGTGGGAGTGAGGAGACCCAGTACTTC. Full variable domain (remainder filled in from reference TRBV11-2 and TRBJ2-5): EAGVAQSPRYKIIEKRQSVAFWCNPISGHATLYWYQQILGQGPKLLIQFQNNGVVDDSQLPKDRFSAERLKGVDSTLKIQPAKLEDSAVYLCASSFPIGGSEETQYFGPGTRLLVL.

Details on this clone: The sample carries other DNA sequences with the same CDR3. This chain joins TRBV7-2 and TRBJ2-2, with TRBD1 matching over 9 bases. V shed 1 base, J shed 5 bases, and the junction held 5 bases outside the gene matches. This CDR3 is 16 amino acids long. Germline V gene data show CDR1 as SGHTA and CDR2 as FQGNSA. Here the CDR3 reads CASSLEGTGITGELFF. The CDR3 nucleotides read TGTGCCAGCAGCTTAGAGGGGACAGGGATTACCGGGGAGCTGTTTTTT.

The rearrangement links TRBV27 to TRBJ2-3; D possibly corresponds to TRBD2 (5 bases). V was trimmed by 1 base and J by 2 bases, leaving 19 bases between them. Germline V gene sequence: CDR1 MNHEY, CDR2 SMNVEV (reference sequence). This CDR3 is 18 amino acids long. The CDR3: CASSLLTLAGEHTDTQYF. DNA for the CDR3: TGTGCCAGCAGTTTATTGACTCTAGCCGGGGAACACACAGATACGCAGTATTTT.

Here the CDR3 reads CASSVRGAVSGANVLTF. The CDR3 DNA is TGTGCCAGCAGTGTAAGGGGGGCAGTCTCTGGGGCCAACGTCCTGACTTTC. The chain recombines TRBV2 with TRBJ2-6; D might be TRBD1 or TRBD2, each matching 6 bases. This CDR3 has 17 amino acids. Germline V lookup: CDR1 SNHLY, CDR2 FYNNEI. Trimming shortened V by 4 bases and J by 0 bases, and 13 bases separated the two germline ends.

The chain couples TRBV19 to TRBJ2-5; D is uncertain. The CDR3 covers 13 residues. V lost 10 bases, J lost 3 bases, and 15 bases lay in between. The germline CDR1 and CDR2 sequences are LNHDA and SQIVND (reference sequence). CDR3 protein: CATRTTGEETQYF. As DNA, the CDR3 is TGTGCCACCCGAACCACCGGAGAAGAGACCCAGTACTTC.

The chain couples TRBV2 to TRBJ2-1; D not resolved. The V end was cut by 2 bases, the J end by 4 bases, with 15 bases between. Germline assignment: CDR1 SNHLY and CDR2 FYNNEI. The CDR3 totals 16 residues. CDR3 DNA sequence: TGTGCCAGCAGTGAAACCCGGACCATATATTACAATGAGCAGTTCTTC. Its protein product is CASSETRTIYYNEQFF.

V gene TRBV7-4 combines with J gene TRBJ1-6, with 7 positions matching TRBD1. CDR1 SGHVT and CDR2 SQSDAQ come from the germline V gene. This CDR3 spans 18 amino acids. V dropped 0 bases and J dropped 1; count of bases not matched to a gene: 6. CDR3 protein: CASSLAEVRGSYNSPLHF. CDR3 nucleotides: TGTGCCAGCAGCTTAGCGGAGGTCAGGGGGTCCTATAATTCACCCCTCCACTTT.

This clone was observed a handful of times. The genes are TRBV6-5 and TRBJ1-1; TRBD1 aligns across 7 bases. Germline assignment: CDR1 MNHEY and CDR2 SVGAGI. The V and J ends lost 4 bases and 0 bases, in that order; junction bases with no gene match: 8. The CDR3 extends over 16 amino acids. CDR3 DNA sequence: TGTGCCAGCAGTTCGACAATTGGACAGGTGAACACTGAAGCTTTCTTT. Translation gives CASSSTIGQVNTEAFF.

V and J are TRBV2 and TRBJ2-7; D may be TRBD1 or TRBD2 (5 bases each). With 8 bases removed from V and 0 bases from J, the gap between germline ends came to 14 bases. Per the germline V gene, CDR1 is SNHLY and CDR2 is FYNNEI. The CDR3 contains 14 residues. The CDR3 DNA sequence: TGTGCCAGCGGGAAAGAGGGGACCTCCTACGAGCAGTACTTC. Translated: CASGKEGTSYEQYF. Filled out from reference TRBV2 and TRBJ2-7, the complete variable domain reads EPEVTQTPSHQVTQMGQEVILRCVPISNHLYFYWYRQILGQKVEFLVSFYNNEISEKSEIFDDQFSVERPDGSNFTLKIRSTKLEDSAMYFCASGKEGTSYEQYFGPGTRLTVT.

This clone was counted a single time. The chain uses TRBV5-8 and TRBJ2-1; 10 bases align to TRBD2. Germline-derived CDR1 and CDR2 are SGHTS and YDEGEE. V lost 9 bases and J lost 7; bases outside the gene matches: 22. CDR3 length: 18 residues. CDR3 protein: CATLVGLAGAKTLNEQFF. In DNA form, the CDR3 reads TGTGCCACCTTGGTGGGGCTAGCGGGAGCCAAAACCCTGAATGAGCAGTTCTTC.